This TCR beta chain comes out of a study of spatial heterogeneity in lung cancer (dated by TCRdb to about 2019). Turning to the overall study: Beta-chain transcripts were consistently detected in greater numbers than alpha-chain transcripts, which likely reflects a higher abundance of beta-chain transcripts. In the raw uncorrected reads, each unique combination of TCR and UMI appeared more than ten times on average. In non-small cell lung cancer, the study quantitatively compared TCR alpha and beta repertoires across several tumor regions, matched nontumor lung, and blood. Nonsynonymous mutation counts, determined by whole-exome sequencing of tumor tissue, were related to features of the TCR repertoire. At surgery, 220 tumor regions, roughly 63 matched nontumor lung samples and 50 to 60 PBMC samples were TCR-sequenced for both alpha and beta chains.

Library creation used 5' RACE. Sequencing relied on a NextSeq 500. The TCR library protocol attached a unique molecular identifier to each TCR cDNA molecule to allow correction of PCR and sequencing errors. The study's processing was this. TCR identification, UMI-based error correction and CDR3 extraction were all carried out with Decombinator tools. Expanded TCRs were defined as those above a frequency of 2 per 1,000, corresponding to the top 1% of the tumor frequency distribution. Rényi diversity was computed with the R vegan package after subsampling each repertoire 100 times to 5,000 TCRs. CDR3 similarity networks were constructed using string-kernel similarity of amino acid triplets, with links drawn between CDR3s whose pairwise similarity was above 0.82. TCRdb redid the processing of the public reads, applying fastp at Q25 and MiXCR, and retained in-frame beta chains. Every CDR3 protein is listed once, alongside the most common genes and DNA of its rows. The V and J calls come from TCRdb's annotation, not from the publication. This sample comprises 15,000 or so distinct CDR3 sequences, 20% to 25% of them detected only once. Under 20% of the sample rests with the top ten.

The CDR3 spans 15 residues, from the cysteine through the phenylalanine. Kept here is only the CDR3 DNA, which spans 45 bases and is read in frame from base 1. From the germline V gene, CDR1 is SGHTA and CDR2 is FQGNSA. Ends trimmed: V by 4 bases, J by 3 bases; bases unmatched to a gene: 6. The study at large found these results: Ubiquitous expanded tumor TCRs were found in blood more often at tumor resection than at routine follow-up. Additional single-cell paired TCR alpha and beta sequencing was considered necessary to confirm, at a functional level, the hypothesis that regional TCRs recognize regional mutations.

Points on this clonotype: Its target antigen remains unknown. Base qualities are not provided; no much larger clone lies one nucleotide away.

Interpreted using the paper, the time point label stands for: sample taken at primary tumor resection. For TCR sequencing, whole RNA was extracted from tumor and nontumor lung tissue, or from cryopreserved PBMC samples, and no cell sorting was done. Donors were about 70 patients with early-stage, untreated non-small cell lung cancer from the lung TRACERx cohort. Only patients with enough RNA available from two or more tumor regions were chosen for TCR sequencing. The sample was PBMCs, taken at surgery. The rearrangement joined TRBV7-2 to TRBJ2-3, with 8 central nucleotides matching TRBD2. The source of this sequence is a female donor with early-stage non-small cell lung cancer. CDR3 reads: CASSSRTSRTDTQYF. The base sequence is TGTGCCAGCAGCTCTAGGACTAGCAGAACAGATACGCAGTATTTT.